This T cell receptor (beta chain) was identified in a study of blood T cell repertoires in COVID-19. This CDR3 region has 16 residues. The germline V gene encodes CDR1 SGHRS and CDR2 YFSETQ. The J segment lost 7 bases and the V segment lost 4 bases, leaving 16 bases of the junction unmatched. The table lists this clone with a count of one. Clones were read by immunoSEQ multiplex PCR, and TCRdb kept only the in-frame ones, dropping some. The sample consists of 65,000 to 90,000 clones, about 85% of them appearing once. This clonotype was obtained from a woman aged 45-65 years with active or convalescent COVID-19. Sequenced input: peripheral blood. V and J are TRBV5-1 and TRBJ2-7, with 8 bases fitting TRBD2. CDR3 amino acids: CASSPVVAGPSGEQYF. Written as DNA, the CDR3 is TGCGCCAGCAGCCCTGTCGTAGCGGGGCCCTCAGGAGAGCAGTACTTC.